This TCR beta chain was identified in a study of Graves' ophthalmopathy and Graves' hyperthyroidism. About the study: Blood was drawn at initial diagnosis, before any treatment. General study points: Blood was where most expanded thyroid clonotypes above 0.001 frequency also turned up. Discriminating ophthalmopathy from stable hyperthyroidism, a 13-signature model attained a sensitivity of about 90% and a specificity of around 83%.

RNA transcripts yielded amplified TCR beta CDR3 regions. RT-PCR with HTBI primers came first, then second-round multiplex PCR. TCRdb re-called the multiplex PCR reads through MiXCR, storing one row per CDR3 protein. The sample gives a few hundred thousand distinct CDR3 sequences, about 18% of which show up once; roughly 2.4% is in the top ten. Ages of hyperthyroidism patients ran from 18 to 65, and their diagnoses were new, under 2 months' duration. Of note for this clonotype: Its antigen is unidentified.

Source material: peripheral blood. The source is an adult woman with stable Graves' hyperthyroidism.

Here the CDR3 reads CASSPASGQTQYF. CDR3 DNA sequence: TGCGCCAGCAGCCCCGCCAGTGGACAGACCCAGTACTTC. This chain connects TRBV5-1 to TRBJ2-5; D gene uncertain. The CDR3 loop spans 13 amino acids. Per the germline V gene, CDR1 is SGHRS and CDR2 is YFSETQ. Trimming cost V 4 bases and J 6 bases, with 13 bases left between them. Combining the CDR3 with reference TRBV5-1 and TRBJ2-5 gives the whole variable domain KAGVTQTPRYLIKTRGQQVTLSCSPISGHRSVSWYQQTPGQGLQFLFEYFSETQRNKGNFPGRFSGRQFSNSRSEMNVSTLELGDSALYLCASSPASGQTQYFGPGTRLLVL.